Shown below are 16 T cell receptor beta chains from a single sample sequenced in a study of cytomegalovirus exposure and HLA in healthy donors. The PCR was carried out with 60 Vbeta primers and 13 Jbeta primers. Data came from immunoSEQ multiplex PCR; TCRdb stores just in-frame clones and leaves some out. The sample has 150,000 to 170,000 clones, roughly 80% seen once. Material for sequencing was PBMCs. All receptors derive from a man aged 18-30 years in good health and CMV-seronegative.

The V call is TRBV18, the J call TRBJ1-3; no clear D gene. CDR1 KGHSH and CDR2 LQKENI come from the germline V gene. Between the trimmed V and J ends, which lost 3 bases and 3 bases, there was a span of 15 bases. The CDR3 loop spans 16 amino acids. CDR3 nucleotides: TGTGCCAGCTCACCCGGAGGAGGGTCCGGTGGAAACACCATATATTTT. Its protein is CASSPGGGSGGNTIYF.

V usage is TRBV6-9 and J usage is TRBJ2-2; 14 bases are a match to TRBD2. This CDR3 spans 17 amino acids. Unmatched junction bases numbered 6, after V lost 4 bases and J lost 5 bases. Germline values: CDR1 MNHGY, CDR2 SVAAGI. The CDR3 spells CASSSGLAGGGTGELFF. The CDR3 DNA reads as TGTGCCAGCAGTTCAGGACTAGCGGGAGGAGGAACCGGGGAGCTGTTTTTT.

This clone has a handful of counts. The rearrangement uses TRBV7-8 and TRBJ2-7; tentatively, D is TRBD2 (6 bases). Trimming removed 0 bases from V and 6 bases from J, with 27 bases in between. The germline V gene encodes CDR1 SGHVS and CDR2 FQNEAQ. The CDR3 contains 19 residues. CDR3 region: CASSLAPVGARRGRGEQYF. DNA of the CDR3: TGTGCCAGCAGCTTAGCCCCGGTGGGAGCCCGTCGGGGGAGAGGCGAGCAGTACTTC.

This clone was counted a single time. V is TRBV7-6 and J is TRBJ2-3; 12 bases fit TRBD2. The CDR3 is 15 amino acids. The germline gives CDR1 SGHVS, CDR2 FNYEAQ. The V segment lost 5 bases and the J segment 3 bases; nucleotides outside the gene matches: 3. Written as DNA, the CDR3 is TGTGCCAGCAGCACCACTAGCGGGAGGACAGATACGCAGTATTTT. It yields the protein CASSTTSGRTDTQYF.

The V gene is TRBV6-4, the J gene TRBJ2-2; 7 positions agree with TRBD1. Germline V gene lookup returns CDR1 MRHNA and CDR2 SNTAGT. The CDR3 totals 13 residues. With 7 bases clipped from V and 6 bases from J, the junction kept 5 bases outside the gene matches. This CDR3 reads CASKEGAAGELFF. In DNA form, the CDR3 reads TGTGCCAGCAAAGAGGGGGCAGCCGGGGAGCTGTTTTTT.

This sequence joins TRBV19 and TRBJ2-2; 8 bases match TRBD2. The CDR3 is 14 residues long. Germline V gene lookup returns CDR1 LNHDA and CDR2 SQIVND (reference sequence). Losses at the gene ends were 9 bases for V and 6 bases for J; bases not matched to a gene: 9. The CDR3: CASQAGVGAGELFF. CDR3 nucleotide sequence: TGTGCCAGCCAAGCGGGAGTCGGTGCCGGGGAGCTGTTTTTT.

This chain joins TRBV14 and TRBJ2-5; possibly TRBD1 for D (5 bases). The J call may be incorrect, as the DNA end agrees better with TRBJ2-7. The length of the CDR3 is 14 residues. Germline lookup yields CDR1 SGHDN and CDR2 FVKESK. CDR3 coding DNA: TGTGCCAGCAGCCAAGGTGGCAGGGCCTACGAGCAGTACTTC. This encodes CASSQGGRAYEQYF.

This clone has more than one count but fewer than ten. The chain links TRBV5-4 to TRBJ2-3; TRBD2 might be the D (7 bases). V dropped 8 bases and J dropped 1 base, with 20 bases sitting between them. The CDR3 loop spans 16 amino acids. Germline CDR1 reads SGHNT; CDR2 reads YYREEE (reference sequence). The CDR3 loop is CASQRGGGEGTDTQYF. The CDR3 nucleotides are TGTGCCAGTCAGAGGGGAGGGGGAGAGGGCACAGATACGCAGTATTTT.

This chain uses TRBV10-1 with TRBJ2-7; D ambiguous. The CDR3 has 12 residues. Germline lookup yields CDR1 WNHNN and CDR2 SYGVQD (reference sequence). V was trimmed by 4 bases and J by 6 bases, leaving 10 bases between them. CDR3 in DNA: TGCGCCAGCAGTGTGGAACCGGGCGAGCAGTACTTC. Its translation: CASSVEPGEQYF.

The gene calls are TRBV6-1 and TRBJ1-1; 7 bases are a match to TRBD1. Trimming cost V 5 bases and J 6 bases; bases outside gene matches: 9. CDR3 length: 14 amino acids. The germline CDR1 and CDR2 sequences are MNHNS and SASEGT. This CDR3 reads CASSLSGGIAEAFF. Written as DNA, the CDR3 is TGTGCCAGCAGTTTATCAGGGGGTATCGCTGAAGCTTTCTTT.

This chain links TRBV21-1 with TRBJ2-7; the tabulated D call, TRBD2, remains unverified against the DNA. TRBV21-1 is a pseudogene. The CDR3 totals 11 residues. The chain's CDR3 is CASSRGGEQYF. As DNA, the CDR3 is TGTGCCAGCAGCAGAGGTGGCGAGCAGTACTTC.

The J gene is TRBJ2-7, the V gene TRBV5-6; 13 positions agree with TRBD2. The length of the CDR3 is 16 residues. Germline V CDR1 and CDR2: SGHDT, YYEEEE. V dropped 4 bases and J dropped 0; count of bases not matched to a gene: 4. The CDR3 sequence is CASSLRLAGGSYEQYF. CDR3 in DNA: TGTGCCAGCAGCCTCAGACTAGCGGGAGGCTCCTACGAGCAGTACTTC.

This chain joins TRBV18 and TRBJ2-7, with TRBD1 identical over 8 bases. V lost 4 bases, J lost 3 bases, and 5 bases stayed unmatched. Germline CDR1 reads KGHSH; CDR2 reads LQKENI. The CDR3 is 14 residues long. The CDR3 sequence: CASSRFGTGYEQYF. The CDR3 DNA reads TGTGCCAGCTCACGATTCGGGACAGGCTACGAGCAGTACTTC.

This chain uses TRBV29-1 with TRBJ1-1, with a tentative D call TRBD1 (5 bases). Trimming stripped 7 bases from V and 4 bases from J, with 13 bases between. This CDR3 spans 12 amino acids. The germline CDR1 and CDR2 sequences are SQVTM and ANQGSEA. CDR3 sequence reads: CSGGTLGTEAFF. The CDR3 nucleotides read TGCAGCGGCGGGACCCTGGGCACTGAAGCTTTCTTT. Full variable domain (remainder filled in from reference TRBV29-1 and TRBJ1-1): SAVISQKPSRDICQRGTSLTIQCQVDSQVTMMFWYRQQPGQSLTLIATANQGSEATYESGFVIDKFPISRPNLTFSTLTVSNMSPEDSSIYLCSGGTLGTEAFFGQGTRLTVV.

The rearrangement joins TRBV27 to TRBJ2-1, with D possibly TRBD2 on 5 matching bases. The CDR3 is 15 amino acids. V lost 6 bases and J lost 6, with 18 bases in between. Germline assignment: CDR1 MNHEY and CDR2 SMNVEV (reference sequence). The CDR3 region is CASRPSLTSLNEQFF. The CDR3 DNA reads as TGTGCCAGCAGACCTAGCTTGACCTCACTCAATGAGCAGTTCTTC.

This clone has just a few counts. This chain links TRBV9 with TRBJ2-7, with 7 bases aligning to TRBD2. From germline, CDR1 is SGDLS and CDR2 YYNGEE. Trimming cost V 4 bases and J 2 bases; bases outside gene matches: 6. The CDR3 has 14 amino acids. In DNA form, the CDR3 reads TGTGCCAGCAGCTCCGGACTAGATCCCTACGAGCAGTACTTC. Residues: CASSSGLDPYEQYF.